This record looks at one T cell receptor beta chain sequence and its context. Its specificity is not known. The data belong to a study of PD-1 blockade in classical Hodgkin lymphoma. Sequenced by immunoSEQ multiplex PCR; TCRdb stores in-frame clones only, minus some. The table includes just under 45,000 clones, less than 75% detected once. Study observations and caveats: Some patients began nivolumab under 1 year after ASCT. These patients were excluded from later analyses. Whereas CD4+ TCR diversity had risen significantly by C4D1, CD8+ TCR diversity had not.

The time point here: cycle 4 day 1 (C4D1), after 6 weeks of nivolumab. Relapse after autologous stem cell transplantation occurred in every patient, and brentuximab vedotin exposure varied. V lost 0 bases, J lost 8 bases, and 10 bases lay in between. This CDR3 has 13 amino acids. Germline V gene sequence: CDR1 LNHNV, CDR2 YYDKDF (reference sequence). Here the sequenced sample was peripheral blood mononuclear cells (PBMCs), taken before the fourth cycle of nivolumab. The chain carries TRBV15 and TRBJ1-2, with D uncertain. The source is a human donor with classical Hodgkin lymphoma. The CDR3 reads CATSRDYDSGYTF. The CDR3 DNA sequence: TGTGCCACCAGCAGAGATTATGACTCCGGCTACACCTTC.